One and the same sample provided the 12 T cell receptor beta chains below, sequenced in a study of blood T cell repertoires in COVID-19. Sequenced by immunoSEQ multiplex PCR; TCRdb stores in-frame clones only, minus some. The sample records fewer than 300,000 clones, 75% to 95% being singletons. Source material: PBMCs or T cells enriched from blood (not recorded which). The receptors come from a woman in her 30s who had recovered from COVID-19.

CDR3 DNA sequence: TGTGCCAGCAGTTGGACAGGGCCACACTCTGGGGCCAACGTCCTGACTTTC. It is translated as CASSWTGPHSGANVLTF. The rearrangement joins TRBV6-2 or TRBV6-3 to TRBJ2-6; 8 bases align to TRBD1. From germline, CDR1 is MNHEY and CDR2 SVGEGT. This CDR3 has 17 amino acids. V lost 4 bases, J lost 0 bases, and 5 bases stayed unmatched.

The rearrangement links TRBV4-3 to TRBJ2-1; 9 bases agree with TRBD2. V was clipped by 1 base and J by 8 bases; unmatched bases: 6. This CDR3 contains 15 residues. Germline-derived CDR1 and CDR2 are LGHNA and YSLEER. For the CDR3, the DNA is TGCGCCAGCAGCCAAGGTAGCGGGAGAATCGATGAGCAGTTCTTC. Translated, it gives CASSQGSGRIDEQFF.

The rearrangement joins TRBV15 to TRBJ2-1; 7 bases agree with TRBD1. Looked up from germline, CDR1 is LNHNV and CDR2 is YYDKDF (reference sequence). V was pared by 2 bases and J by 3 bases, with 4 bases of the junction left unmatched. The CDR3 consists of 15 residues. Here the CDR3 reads CATSRRRDSYNEQFF. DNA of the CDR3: TGTGCCACCAGCAGACGCCGGGACAGCTACAATGAGCAGTTCTTC.

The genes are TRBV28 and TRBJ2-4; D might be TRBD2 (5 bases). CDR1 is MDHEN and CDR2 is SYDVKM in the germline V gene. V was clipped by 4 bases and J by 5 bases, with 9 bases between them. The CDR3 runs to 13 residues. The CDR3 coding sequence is TGTGCCAGCAGTTCCGGGGTCCAAAACATTCAGTACTTC. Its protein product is CASSSGVQNIQYF.

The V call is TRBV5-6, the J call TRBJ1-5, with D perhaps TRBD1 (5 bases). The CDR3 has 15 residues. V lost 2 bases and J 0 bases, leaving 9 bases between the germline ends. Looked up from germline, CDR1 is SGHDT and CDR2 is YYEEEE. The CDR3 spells CASSFRGVSNQPQHF. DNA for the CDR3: TGTGCCAGCAGCTTTCGGGGGGTTAGCAATCAGCCCCAGCATTTT. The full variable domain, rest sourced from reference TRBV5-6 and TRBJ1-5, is DAGVTQSPTHLIKTRGQQVTLRCSPKSGHDTVSWYQQALGQGPQFIFQYYEEEERQRGNFPDRFSGHQFPNYSSELNVNALLLGDSALYLCASSFRGVSNQPQHFGDGTRLSIL.

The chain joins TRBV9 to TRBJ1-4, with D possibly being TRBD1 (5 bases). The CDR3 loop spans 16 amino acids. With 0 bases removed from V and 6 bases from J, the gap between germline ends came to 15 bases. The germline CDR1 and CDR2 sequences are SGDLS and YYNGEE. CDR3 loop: CASSVATGESHEKLFF. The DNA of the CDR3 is TGTGCCAGCAGCGTAGCTACGGGGGAATCTCATGAAAAACTGTTTTTT. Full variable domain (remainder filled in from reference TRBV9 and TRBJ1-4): DSGVTQTPKHLITATGQRVTLRCSPRSGDLSVYWYQQSLDQGLQFLIQYYNGEERAKGNILERFSAQQFPDLHSELNLSSLELGDSALYFCASSVATGESHEKLFFGSGTQLSVL.

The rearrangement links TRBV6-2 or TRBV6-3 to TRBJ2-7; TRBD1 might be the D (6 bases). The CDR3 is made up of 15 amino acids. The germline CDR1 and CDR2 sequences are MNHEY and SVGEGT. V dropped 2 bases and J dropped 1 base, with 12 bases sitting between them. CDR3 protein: CASSYPQGRSYEQYF. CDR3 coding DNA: TGTGCCAGCAGTTACCCACAGGGACGGTCCTACGAGCAGTACTTC.

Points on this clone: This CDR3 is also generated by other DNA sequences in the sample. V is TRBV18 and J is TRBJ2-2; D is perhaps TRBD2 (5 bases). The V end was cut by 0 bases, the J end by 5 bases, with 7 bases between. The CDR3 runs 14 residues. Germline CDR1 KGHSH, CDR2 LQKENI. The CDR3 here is CASSPPGETGELFF. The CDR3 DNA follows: TGTGCCAGCTCACCACCGGGAGAAACCGGGGAGCTGTTTTTT.

The CDR3, as DNA: TGTGCCTGGAGTTATAGGGAGGGATGGACTGAAGCTTTCTTT. Encoded protein: CAWSYREGWTEAFF. This chain joins TRBV30 and TRBJ1-1; D not resolved. Germline CDR1 GTSNPN, CDR2 SVGIG (reference sequence). This CDR3 contains 14 residues. The germline V and J ends were trimmed by 2 bases and 5 bases, with 15 bases remaining between them. The full variable domain, completed using reference TRBV30 and TRBJ1-1, is SQTIHQWPATLVQPVGSPLSLECTVEGTSNPNLYWYRQAAGRGLQLLFYSVGIGQISSEVPQNLSASRPQDRQFILSSKKLLLSDSGFYLCAWSYREGWTEAFFGQGTRLTVV.

The CDR3 loop is CASSSSGLGVRNTIYF. CDR3 coding DNA: TGTGCCAGCAGTTCGTCGGGCTTGGGAGTGCGAAACACCATATATTTT. J is TRBJ1-3 and V is TRBV28; D remains ambiguous. Trimming left V 4 bases short and J 5 bases short, with 18 bases between. This CDR3 is built from 16 residues. Germline values: CDR1 MDHEN, CDR2 SYDVKM.

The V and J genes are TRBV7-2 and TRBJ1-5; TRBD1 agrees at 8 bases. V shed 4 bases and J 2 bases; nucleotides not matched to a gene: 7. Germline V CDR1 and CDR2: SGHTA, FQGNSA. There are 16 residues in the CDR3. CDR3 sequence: CASSSYGQGGNQPQHF. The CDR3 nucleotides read TGTGCCAGCAGCTCCTACGGACAGGGCGGCAATCAGCCCCAGCATTTT.

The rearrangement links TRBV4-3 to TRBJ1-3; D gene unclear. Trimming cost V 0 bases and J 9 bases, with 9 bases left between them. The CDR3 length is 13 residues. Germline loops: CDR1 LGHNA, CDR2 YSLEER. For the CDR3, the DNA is TGCGCCAGCAGCCAAGAGAGAGAATCCACCATATATTTT. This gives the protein CASSQERESTIYF.